The 7 T cell receptor beta chains reported below all come from one sample, sequenced in a study of spatial heterogeneity in lung cancer. Study-wide results and caveats: In tumors, expanded intratumoral alpha and beta TCR counts tracked mutation counts.

No antigen has been assigned to these receptors. TCRdb reanalysed the 5' RACE reads using MiXCR and keeps one entry per CDR3 protein. Found here are 2,500 to 3,500 distinct CDR3 sequences, under 20% of them singletons; the top ten hold about 15%. Noted time point: sample taken at primary tumor resection. The sequences come from lung tumor tissue, collected at surgery. All receptors come from a male donor with early-stage non-small cell lung cancer.

About this clonotype itself: This beta chain came through as a stray read in a library set up for alpha chains, and its size says little. The chain combines TRBV4-2 with TRBJ2-2; perhaps TRBD1 as D (6 bases). Per germline, CDR1 LGHNA and CDR2 YNFKEQ. V dropped 4 bases and J dropped 2 bases, with 11 bases sitting between them. The CDR3 consists of 15 residues. Here the CDR3 reads CASSRTTGNTGELFF. In nucleotides, the CDR3 is TGTGCCAGCAGCCGGACGACAGGCAACACCGGGGAGCTGTTTTTT.

Many counts were recorded for this clonotype. This beta chain lies outside the target of a library built for alpha chains; its clone size means little. The CDR3 loop is CASSRTSGGADEQYF. For the CDR3, the DNA is TGTGCCAGCAGTCGGACTAGCGGGGGGGCAGACGAGCAGTACTTC. The genes are TRBV7-6 and TRBJ2-7; TRBD2 aligns across 15 bases. CDR1 and CDR2 from the germline V gene are SGHVS and FNYEAQ. This CDR3 has 15 residues. The ends lost 6 bases at V and 5 bases at J; junction bases unmatched: 5. Supplemented by reference TRBV7-6 and TRBJ2-7, the full variable domain reads GAGVSQSPRYKVTKRGQDVALRCDPISGHVSLYWYRQALGQGPEFLTYFNYEAQQDKSGLPNDRFSAERPEGSISTLTIQRTEQRDSAMYRCASSRTSGGADEQYFGPGTRLTVT.

Concerning this clonotype itself: For a library built for alpha chains, this beta chain is a stray read; little rests on its size. This chain links TRBV29-1 with TRBJ2-5; the D gene is possibly TRBD1 (6 bases). Germline V gene data show CDR1 as SQVTM and CDR2 as ANQGSEA. The CDR3 extends over 11 amino acids. V was clipped by 7 bases and J by 5 bases, with 11 bases between them. The CDR3 region is CSGNQGETQYF. CDR3 nucleotides: TGCAGCGGAAACCAGGGGGAGACCCAGTACTTC. The entire variable domain, with the rest obtained from reference TRBV29-1 and TRBJ2-5, is as follows: SAVISQKPSRDICQRGTSLTIQCQVDSQVTMMFWYRQQPGQSLTLIATANQGSEATYESGFVIDKFPISRPNLTFSTLTVSNMSPEDSSIYLCSGNQGETQYFGPGTRLLVL.

By sample fraction, this clonotype is large. As an off-target read in a library built for alpha chains, this beta chain has a frequency of little significance. The chain couples TRBV29-1 to TRBJ1-2; TRBD1 matches at 12 bases. Unmatched junction bases numbered 5, after V lost 0 bases and J lost 6 bases. Germline V lookup: CDR1 SQVTM, CDR2 ANQGSEA. The CDR3 covers 15 residues. CDR3 in DNA: TGCAGCGTTGAAGAGGGGACAGGGGGCAGCGATGGCTACACCTTC. Translating it yields CSVEEGTGGSDGYTF.

This clonotype is judged medium-sized. Relative to the germline gene, one junction end is altered; a read error may explain this. Since the library was made to target alpha chains, this beta chain is a stray read and its abundance is not meaningful. This chain uses TRBV10-3 with TRBJ2-3; TRBD1 aligns across 8 bases. The CDR3 contains 18 residues. Germline V CDR1 and CDR2: ENHRY, SYGVKD. CDR3 sequence (DNA): TGTGCCATCAGCGAGTCGGGACAGGAAGAAGGGGGCACAGATACGCAGTATTTT. Protein sequence: CAISESGQEEGGTDTQYF.

As to this clonotype: This beta chain lies outside the target of a library built for alpha chains; its clone size means little. The gene calls are TRBV7-2 and TRBJ1-2; no definite D call. The germline V gene encodes CDR1 SGHTA and CDR2 FQGNSA. V gave up 3 bases and J gave up 8 bases, with 13 bases separating them. This CDR3 region has 13 residues. The CDR3 DNA follows: TGTGCCAGCAGCTTTAAAACGCTAGTCGGCTACACCTTC. This gives the protein CASSFKTLVGYTF.

In its sample, this clonotype ranks as large (0.1 to 1%). Little can be read into the size of this beta chain, an off-target read in a library designed for alpha chains. In nucleotides, the CDR3 is TGTGCCAGCAGTTCCTTTGGGGAAGGGGACACTGAAGCTTTCTTT. As protein: CASSSFGEGDTEAFF. This chain connects TRBV6-6 to TRBJ1-1, with D perhaps matching TRBD1 (5 bases). Germline CDR1 is MNHNY and CDR2 is SVGAGI (reference sequence). The CDR3 is 15 amino acids. V dropped 4 bases and J dropped 3 bases, with 15 bases sitting between them.